This TCR beta chain was sequenced during a study of CD8+CD57+ T cells in acquired aplastic anemia. Study at large: DNA recovered from sorted CD4+ and CD8+ cells had a mean of approximately 3 ug. Study-wide results and caveats: Patients and controls shared nearly 30 CD8+ CDR3 sequences, which appeared highly expressed in patients and within their immunodominant clones.

The authors sequenced patients whose flow cytometry had shown CD8+CD57+ cell expansion. Patients had undergone no therapy by the time their blood was sampled. TCR beta VDJ and CDR3 were profiled, and genomic DNA was the template. Each CDR3 protein gets one entry after TCRdb re-called the reads with MiXCR. The sample contains more than 250,000 distinct CDR3 sequences, about 80% of which appear only once. Trimming stripped 9 bases from V and 4 bases from J, with 18 bases between. The CDR3 runs to 14 residues. The germline V gene encodes CDR1 LGHNT and CDR2 FRNRAP. At least ten counts were recorded for this clonotype. Its antigen is as yet unknown.

The V and J genes are TRBV12-5 and TRBJ2-5; D gene ambiguous. The sequenced material came from sorted CD4+, CD8+, or CD8+CD57+ T cells (not recorded which) from PBMCs. The clonotype was recovered from a human donor with aplastic anemia. The CDR3, as DNA: TGTGCTAGCACCCCCGACAATGTGGGAGAGACCCAGTACTTC. This codes for CASTPDNVGETQYF.